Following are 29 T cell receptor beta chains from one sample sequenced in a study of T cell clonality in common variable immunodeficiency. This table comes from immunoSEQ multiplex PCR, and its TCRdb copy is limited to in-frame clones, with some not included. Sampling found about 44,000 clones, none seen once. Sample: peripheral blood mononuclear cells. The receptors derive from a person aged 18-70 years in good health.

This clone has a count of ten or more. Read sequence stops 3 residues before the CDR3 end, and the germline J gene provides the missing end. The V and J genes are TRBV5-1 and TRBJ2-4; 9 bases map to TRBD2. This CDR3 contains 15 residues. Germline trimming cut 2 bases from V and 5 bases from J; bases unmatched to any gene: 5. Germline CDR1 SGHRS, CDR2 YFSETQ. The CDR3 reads CASSFGGGDQNIQYF. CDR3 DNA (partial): TGCGCCAGCAGCTTCGGCGGGGGGGACCAAAACATT.

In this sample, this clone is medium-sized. The sequenced part of the CDR3 DNA is TGCAGCGTTCGAGGGACAGGGAACTACGAG. Translating it yields CSVRGTGNYE. The CDR3 as a whole reads CSVRGTGNYEQYF. The V and J genes are TRBV29-1 and TRBJ2-7; 9 positions agree with TRBD1. With the read ending 3 residues before the CDR3 end, the germline J gene is used to fill in that end. V lost 5 bases, J lost 3 bases, and 5 bases stayed unmatched. Looked up from germline, CDR1 is SQVTM and CDR2 is ANQGSEA. This CDR3 has 13 amino acids.

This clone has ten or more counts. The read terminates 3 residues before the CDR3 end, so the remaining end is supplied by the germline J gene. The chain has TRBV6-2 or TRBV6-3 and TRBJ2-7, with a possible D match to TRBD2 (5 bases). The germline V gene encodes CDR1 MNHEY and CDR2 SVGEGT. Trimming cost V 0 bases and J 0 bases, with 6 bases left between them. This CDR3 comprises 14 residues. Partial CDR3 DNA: TGTGCCAGCAGTTACTCGACTAACTCCTACGAG. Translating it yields CASSYSTNSYE. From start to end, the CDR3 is CASSYSTNSYEQYF.

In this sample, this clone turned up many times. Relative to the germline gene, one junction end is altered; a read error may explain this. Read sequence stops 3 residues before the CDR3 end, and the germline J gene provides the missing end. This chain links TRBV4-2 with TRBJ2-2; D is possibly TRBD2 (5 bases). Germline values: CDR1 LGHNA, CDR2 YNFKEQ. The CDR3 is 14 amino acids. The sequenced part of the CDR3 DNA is TGCGCCAGCAGTCGAGGGCTAAACACCGGGGAG. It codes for CASSRGLNTGE. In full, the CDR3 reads CASSRGLNTGELFF.

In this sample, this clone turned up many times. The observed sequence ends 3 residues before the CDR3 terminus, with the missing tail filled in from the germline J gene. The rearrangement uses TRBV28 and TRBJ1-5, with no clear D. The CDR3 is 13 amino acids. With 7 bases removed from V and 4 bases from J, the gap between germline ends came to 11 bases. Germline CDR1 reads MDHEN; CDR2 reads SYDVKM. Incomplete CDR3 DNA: TGTGCCAGCACCCGCACAAGGAATCAGCCC. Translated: CASTRTRNQP. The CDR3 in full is CASTRTRNQPQHF. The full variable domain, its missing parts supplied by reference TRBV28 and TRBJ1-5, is DVKVTQSSRYLVKRTGEKVFLECVQDMDHENMFWYRQDPGLGLRLIYFSYDVKMKEKGDIPEGYSVSREKKERFSLILESASTNQTSMYLCASTRTRNQPQHFGDGTRLSIL.

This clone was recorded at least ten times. CDR3 sequence: CASSLTGNTEAFF. The part of the CDR3 DNA that was read is TGTGCCAGCAGCCTAACAGGGAACACTGAA. The chain couples TRBV3-1 (or the pseudogene TRBV3-2) to TRBJ1-1; possibly TRBD1 for D (5 bases). Coverage ceases 3 residues before the CDR3 finishes, and the germline J gene fills in the end. V shed 4 bases and J shed 1 base, with 7 bases lying between them. Germline V gene sequence: CDR1 LGHDT, CDR2 YNNKEL (reference sequence). This CDR3 has 13 amino acids.

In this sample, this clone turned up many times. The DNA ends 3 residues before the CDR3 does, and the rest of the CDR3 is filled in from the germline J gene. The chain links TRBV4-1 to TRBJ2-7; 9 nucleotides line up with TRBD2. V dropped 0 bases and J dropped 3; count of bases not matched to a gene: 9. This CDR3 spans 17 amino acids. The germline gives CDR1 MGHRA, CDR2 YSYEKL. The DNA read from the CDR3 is TGCGCCAGCAGCCAAGAACCAACCCTAGCGGGGTACTACGAG. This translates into CASSQEPTLAGYYE. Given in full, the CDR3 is CASSQEPTLAGYYEQYF.

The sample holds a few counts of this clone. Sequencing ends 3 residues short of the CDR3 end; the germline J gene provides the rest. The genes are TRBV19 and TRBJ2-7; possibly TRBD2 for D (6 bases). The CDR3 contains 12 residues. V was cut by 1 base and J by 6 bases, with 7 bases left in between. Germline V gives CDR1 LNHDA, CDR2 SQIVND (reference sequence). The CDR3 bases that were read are TGTGCCAGTAGTATAGTCGGGGGCGAG. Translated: CASSIVGGE. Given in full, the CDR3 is CASSIVGGEQYF.

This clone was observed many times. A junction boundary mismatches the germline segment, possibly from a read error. Here the CDR3 reads CASSQDPAGGGDTQYF. The sequenced CDR3 bases are TGCGCCAGCAGCCAAGATCCCGCGGGGGGGGGAGATACG. The chain uses TRBV4-2 and TRBJ2-3; 9 bases fit TRBD2. The read terminates 3 residues ahead of where the CDR3 ends, so the germline J gene completes it. The CDR3 is 16 amino acids. Germline CDR1 and CDR2: LGHNA and YNFKEQ.

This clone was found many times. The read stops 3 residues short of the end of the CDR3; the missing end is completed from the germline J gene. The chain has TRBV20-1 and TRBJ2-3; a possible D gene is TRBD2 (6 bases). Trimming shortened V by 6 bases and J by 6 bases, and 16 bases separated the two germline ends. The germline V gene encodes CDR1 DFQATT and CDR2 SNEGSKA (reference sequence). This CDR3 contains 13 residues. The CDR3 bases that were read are TGCAGTGCCCAGGGTAGCGGTTGGGATACG. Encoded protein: CSAQGSGWDT. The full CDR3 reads CSAQGSGWDTQYF.

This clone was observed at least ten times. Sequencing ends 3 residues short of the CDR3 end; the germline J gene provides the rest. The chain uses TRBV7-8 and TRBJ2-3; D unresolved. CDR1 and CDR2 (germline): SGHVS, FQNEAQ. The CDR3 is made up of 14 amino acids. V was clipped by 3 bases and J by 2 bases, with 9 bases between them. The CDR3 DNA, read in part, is TGTGCCAGCAGCTTCCCAGAATTCACAGATACG. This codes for CASSFPEFTDT. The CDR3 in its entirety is CASSFPEFTDTQYF.

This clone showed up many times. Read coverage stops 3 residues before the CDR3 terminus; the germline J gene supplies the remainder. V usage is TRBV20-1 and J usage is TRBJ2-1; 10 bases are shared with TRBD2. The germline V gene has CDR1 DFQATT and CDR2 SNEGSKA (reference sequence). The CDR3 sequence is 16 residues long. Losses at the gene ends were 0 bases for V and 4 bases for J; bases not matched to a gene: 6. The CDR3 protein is CSARDTRAGGYNEQFF. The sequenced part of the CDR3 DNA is TGCAGTGCTAGAGATACGAGAGCGGGAGGGTACAATGAG.

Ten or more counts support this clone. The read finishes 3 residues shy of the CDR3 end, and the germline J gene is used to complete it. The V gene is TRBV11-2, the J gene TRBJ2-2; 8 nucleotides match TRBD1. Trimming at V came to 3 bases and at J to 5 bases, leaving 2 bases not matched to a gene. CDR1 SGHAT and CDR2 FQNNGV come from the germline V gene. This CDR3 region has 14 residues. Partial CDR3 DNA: TGTGCCAGCAGCTTGGACAGGGAGACCGGGGAG. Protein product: CASSLDRETGE. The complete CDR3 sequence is CASSLDRETGELFF.

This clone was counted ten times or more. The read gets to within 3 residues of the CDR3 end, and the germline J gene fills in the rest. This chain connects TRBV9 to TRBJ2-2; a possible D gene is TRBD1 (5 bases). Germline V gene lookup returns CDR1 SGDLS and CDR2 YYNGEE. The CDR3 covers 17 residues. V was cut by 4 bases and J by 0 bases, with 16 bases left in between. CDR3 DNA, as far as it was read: TGTGCCAGCAGCCAGACTCTCCTGGGGCCGAACACCGGGGAG. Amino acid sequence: CASSQTLLGPNTGE. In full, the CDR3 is CASSQTLLGPNTGELFF.

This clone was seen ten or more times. CDR3 region: CSARDGRVDNEQFF. The part of the CDR3 DNA that was read is TGCAGTGCTAGAGATGGAAGGGTGGATAATGAG. This chain uses TRBV20-1 with TRBJ2-1, with D uncertain. The read terminates 3 residues ahead of where the CDR3 ends, so the germline J gene completes it. CDR1 DFQATT and CDR2 SNEGSKA come from the germline V gene (reference sequence). The CDR3 is 14 amino acids. V was trimmed by 0 bases and J by 7 bases, leaving 13 bases between them.

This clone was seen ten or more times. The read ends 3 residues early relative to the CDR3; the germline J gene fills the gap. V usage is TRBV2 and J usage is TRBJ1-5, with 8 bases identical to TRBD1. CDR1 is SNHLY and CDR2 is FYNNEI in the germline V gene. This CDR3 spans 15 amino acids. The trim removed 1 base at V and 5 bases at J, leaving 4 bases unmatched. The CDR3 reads CASSEGTGGYQPQHF. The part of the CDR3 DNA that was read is TGTGCCAGCAGTGAAGGAACAGGGGGATATCAGCCC.

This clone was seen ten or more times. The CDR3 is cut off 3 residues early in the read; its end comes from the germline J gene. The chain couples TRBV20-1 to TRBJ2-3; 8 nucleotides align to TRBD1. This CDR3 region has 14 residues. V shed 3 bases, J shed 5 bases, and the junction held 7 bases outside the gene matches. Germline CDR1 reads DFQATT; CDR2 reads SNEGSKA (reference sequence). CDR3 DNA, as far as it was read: TGCAGTGCTAGCTTAAGACAGGGGAGAGATACG. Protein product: CSASLRQGRDT. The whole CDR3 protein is CSASLRQGRDTQYF.

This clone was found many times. Incomplete CDR3 DNA: TGTGCCACCAGCAGTACAGGGGATGAG. It encodes CATSSTGDE. The whole CDR3 sequence reads CATSSTGDEQFF. The chain has TRBV15 and TRBJ2-1, with 7 bases lining up with TRBD1. Read data end 3 residues before the CDR3 end; the end is taken from the germline J gene. J gave up 8 bases and V 3 bases, and 1 base lay outside the gene matches. CDR1 is LNHNV and CDR2 is YYDKDF in the germline V gene (reference sequence). There are 12 residues in the CDR3. Complete variable domain (other parts from reference TRBV15 and TRBJ2-1): DAMVIQNPRYQVTQFGKPVTLSCSQTLNHNVMYWYQQKSSQAPKLLFHYYDKDFNNEADTPDNFQSRRPNTSFCFLDIRSPGLGDTAMYLCATSSTGDEQFFGPGTRLTVL.

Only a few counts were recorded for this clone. Partial CDR3 DNA: TGTGCCAGCAGCTTGCAGCGGGGGGGAGATACG. As protein: CASSLQRGGDT. The whole CDR3 is CASSLQRGGDTQYF. The V call is TRBV11-1, the J call TRBJ2-3; 10 nucleotides match TRBD2. With the read ending 3 residues before the CDR3 end, the germline J gene is used to fill in that end. This CDR3 has 14 amino acids. Looked up from germline, CDR1 is SGHAT and CDR2 is FQDESV (reference sequence). V dropped 3 bases and J dropped 5; count of bases not matched to a gene: 2.

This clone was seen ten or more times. The part of the CDR3 DNA that was read is TGCAGTGCTCGCTGGGGCAGCGTGAGGACTGAA. It yields the protein CSARWGSVRTE. The whole CDR3 protein is CSARWGSVRTEAFF. The rearrangement links TRBV20-1 to TRBJ1-1; a possible D gene is TRBD1 (5 bases). Read sequence stops 3 residues before the CDR3 end, and the germline J gene provides the missing end. There are 14 residues in the CDR3. The germline V and J ends were trimmed by 5 bases and 5 bases, with 18 bases remaining between them. Germline V gene data show CDR1 as DFQATT and CDR2 as SNEGSKA (reference sequence).

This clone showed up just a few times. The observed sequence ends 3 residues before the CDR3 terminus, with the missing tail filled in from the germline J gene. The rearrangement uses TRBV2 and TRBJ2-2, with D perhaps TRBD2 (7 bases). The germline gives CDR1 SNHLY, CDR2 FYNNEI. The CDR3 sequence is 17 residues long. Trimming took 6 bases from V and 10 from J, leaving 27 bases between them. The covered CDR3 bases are TGTGCCAGCAGAGCCGGGGGGACACCCATAACTGGTGCGGAG. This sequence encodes CASRAGGTPITGAE. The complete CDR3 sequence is CASRAGGTPITGAELFF. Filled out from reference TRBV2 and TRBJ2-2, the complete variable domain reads EPEVTQTPSHQVTQMGQEVILRCVPISNHLYFYWYRQILGQKVEFLVSFYNNEISEKSEIFDDQFSVERPDGSNFTLKIRSTKLEDSAMYFCASRAGGTPITGAELFFGEGSRLTVL.

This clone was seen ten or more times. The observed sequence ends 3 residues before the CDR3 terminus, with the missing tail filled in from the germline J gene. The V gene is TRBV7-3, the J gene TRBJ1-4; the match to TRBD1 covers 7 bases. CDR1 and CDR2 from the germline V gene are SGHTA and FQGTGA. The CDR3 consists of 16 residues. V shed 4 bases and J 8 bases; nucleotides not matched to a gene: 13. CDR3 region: CASSSTGDRVGEKLFF. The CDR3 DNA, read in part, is TGTGCCAGCAGCTCCACGGGGGACAGAGTAGGGGAAAAA. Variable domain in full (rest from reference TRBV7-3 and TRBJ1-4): GAGVSQTPSNKVTEKGKYVELRCDPISGHTALYWYRQSLGQGPEFLIYFQGTGAADDSGLPNDRFFAVRPEGSVSTLKIQRTERGDSAVYLCASSSTGDRVGEKLFFGSGTQLSVL.

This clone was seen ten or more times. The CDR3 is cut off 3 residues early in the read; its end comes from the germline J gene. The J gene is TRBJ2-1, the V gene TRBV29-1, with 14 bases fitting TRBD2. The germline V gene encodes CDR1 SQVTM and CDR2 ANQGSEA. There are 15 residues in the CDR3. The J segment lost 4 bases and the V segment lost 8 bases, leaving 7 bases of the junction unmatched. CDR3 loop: CSSRLAGGTYNEQFF. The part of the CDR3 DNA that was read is TGCAGCTCCAGACTAGCGGGAGGGACATACAATGAG.

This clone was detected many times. CDR3 DNA, as far as it was read: TGCGCCAGCAGCTTTTGGGGGACTGATGGGACCGGGGAG. This codes for CASSFWGTDGTGE. The full-length CDR3 reads as CASSFWGTDGTGELFF. The chain links TRBV5-1 to TRBJ2-2; a possible D gene is TRBD2 (6 bases). The DNA ends 3 residues before the CDR3 does, and the rest of the CDR3 is filled in from the germline J gene. CDR1 and CDR2 from the germline V gene are SGHRS and YFSETQ. This CDR3 spans 16 amino acids. Deletions cut 2 bases from V and 5 bases from J, with 16 bases between.

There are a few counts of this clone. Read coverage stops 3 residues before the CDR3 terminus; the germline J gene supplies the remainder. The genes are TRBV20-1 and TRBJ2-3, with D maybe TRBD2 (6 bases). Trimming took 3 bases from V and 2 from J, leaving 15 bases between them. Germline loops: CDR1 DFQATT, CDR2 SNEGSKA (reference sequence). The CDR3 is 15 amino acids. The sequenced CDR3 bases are TGCAGTGCTAGGGCCCCTCAGGGACTCACAGATACG. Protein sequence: CSARAPQGLTDT. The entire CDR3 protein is CSARAPQGLTDTQYF.

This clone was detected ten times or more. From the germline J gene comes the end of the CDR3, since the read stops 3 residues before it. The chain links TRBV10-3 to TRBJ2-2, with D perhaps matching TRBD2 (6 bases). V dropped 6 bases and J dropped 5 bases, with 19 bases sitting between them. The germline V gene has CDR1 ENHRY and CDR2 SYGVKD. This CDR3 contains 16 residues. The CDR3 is CAIRPIAGLATGELFF. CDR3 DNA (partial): TGTGCCATCAGACCCATCGCGGGGTTAGCAACCGGGGAG.

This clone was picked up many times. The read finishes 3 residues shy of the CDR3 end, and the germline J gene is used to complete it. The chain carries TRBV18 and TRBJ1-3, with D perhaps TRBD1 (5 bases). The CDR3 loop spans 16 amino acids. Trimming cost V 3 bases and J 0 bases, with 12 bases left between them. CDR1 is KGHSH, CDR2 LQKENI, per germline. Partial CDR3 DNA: TGTGCCAGCTCACCCTCCTCAGGGTTCTCTGGAAACACC. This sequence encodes CASSPSSGFSGNT. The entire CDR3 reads CASSPSSGFSGNTIYF.

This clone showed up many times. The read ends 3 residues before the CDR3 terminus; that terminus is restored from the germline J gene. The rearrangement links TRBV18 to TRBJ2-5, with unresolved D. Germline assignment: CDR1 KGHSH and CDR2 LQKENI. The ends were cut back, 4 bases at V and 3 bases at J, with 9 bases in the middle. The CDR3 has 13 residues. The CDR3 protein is CASSRNNKETQYF. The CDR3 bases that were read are TGTGCCAGCTCACGAAACAATAAAGAGACC. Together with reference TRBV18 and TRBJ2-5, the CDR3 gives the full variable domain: NAGVMQNPRHLVRRRGQEARLRCSPMKGHSHVYWYRQLPEEGLKFMVYLQKENIIDESGMPKERFSAEFPKEGPSILRIQQVVRGDSAAYFCASSRNNKETQYFGPGTRLLVL.

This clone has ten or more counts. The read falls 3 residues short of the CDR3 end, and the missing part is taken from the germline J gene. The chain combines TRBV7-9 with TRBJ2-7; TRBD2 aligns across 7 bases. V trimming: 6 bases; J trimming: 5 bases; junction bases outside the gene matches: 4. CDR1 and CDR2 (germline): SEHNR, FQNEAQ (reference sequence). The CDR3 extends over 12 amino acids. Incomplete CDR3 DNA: TGTGCCAGCAGGGGGGGGACCGACGAG. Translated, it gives CASRGGTDE. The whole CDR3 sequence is CASRGGTDEQYF.